This T cell receptor (beta chain) was captured in a study of blood T cell repertoires in COVID-19. In the study overall: Samples of COVID-19 (acute and convalescent) were obtained from the United States, Italy and Spain.

Original data processing: Amplified reference gene primers provided the basis for estimating nucleated cell counts. Data came from immunoSEQ multiplex PCR; TCRdb stores just in-frame clones and leaves some out. V, J and clone size reflect that table, while D and trimming were determined from the DNA. The profile shows 250,000 to 350,000 clones, 80% to 90% of them singletons. Trimming shortened V by 7 bases and J by 1 base, and 23 bases separated the two germline ends. This CDR3 is built from 18 residues. Germline V gives CDR1 MNHEY, CDR2 SVGEGT. Assignment of participants to cohorts was predicated upon participant-reported clinical history.

Sequenced: PBMCs or T cells enriched from blood (not recorded which). The gene calls are TRBV6-2 or TRBV6-3 and TRBJ2-1; D possibly corresponds to TRBD1 (5 bases). The receptor was isolated from a woman in her 30s who had recovered from COVID-19. CDR3 sequence (DNA): TGTGCCAGCATCCCAGCTTCGGACATGGGTTATTCCTACAATGAGCAGTTCTTC. Its protein product is CASIPASDMGYSYNEQFF.